The present entry profiles one T cell receptor (beta chain) with its context. The antigen it recognizes is unknown. No base quality information exists; no much larger clone differs at one position. Every donor was a healthy Caucasian. Three pairs of female monozygotic twins, all aged about 18 to 29 years, made up the twin cohort. Positive isolation kits from Invitrogen were used to isolate CD4+ and CD8+ T cell populations. Receptor amplification or capture employed 5' RACE. Sequenced on an Illumina HiSeq 2000. A universal primer binding site was added through template switching, and the final cDNA carried a unique molecular identifier so that TCR cDNA molecules could be counted accurately. Specific primers in the conserved constant-segment region were used to synthesize first-strand cDNA for TCR alpha and beta chains. To control for contamination, every cDNA library carried two barcodes: a SMART-Mk sample barcode plus Illumina barcodes. TruSeq adapter sequences along with Illumina sample barcodes were introduced in two successive PCR steps. TCR alpha and beta cDNA libraries were sequenced on the Illumina HiSeq platform with custom primers. From the authors' description of their analysis: MiGEC processed the raw reads to extract unique molecular identifiers, while MiXCR was used to determine the CDR3 positions. Recombination models were inferred per individual with the repgenHMM and IGoR tools using an EM algorithm. The tcR package in R was used for shared clonotype analysis, with sharing normalized by the product of cloneset sizes. To study raw recombination without the effects of thymic and clonal selection, out-of-frame nonproductive sequences were analyzed. In TCRdb, the public reads were trimmed at Q25 with fastp and aligned with MiXCR, with productive beta chains retained. Each entry is one CDR3 protein sequence, shown with its most common DNA and genes. The V and J calls and clone size come from TCRdb's table, not from the authors' own analysis. The sample yields approximately 490,000 distinct CDR3 sequences; more than 20% were counted once. Approximately 0.49% of the sample comes from the top ten.

The data stem from a study of identical twins (dated by TCRdb to the mid-2010s). At the level of the whole study: To test whether fetal clonotypes persist, the study used deep sequencing on TCR alpha and beta repertoires from monozygotic twins, unrelated adults of various ages, and cord blood. To rule out contamination, replicate twin experiments were performed at different times with different library preparation protocols. General study outcomes and caveats: Out-of-frame TCR alpha sequences shared between twins showed an excess of low generation-probability sequences compared with coincidental sharing between unrelated individuals. Fewer insertions were carried by abundant cord blood beta clonotypes; a weaker similar trend was observed in young adult naive repertoires, while no such trend was observed in memory repertoires. Because the same donors could not be followed over many years, the conclusions depended on cross-sectional statistical analysis. In monozygotic twins, recombination models systematically underestimated out-of-frame TCR alpha sharing, but the models matched the sharing seen between unrelated individuals. The excess sharing between twins in beta out-of-frame sequences was weaker because fewer shared sequences reduced the signal-to-noise ratio. Invariant T cells such as MAIT and iNKT could partly confound zero-insertion analyses, though diverse VJ usage argued against this for most clonotypes.

Reading from cysteine to phenylalanine, the CDR3 counts 16 amino acids. Left in the record is the CDR3 DNA by itself, 48 bases read in frame from the first base. Via the germline V gene, CDR1 is MNHEY and CDR2 SVGAGI. V is shortened by 2 bases, J by 0 bases, and the region joining them spans 12 bases. These data were likewise used in another study, on yellow fever vaccine responses in identical twins. The second study reports: According to the authors, the vaccine-induced T cell response in identical twins seemed to be partly convergent and partly specific to each individual. In identical twins, the study followed T cell clones that responded to the vaccine with precision.

The V and J segments used are TRBV6-5 and TRBJ2-3; the D segment might be TRBD1 or TRBD2, since each matches 6 bases. The sequencing sample was made of CD4+ T cells sorted from blood. This receptor was identified in a woman younger than 35 in good health. The CDR3 amino acid sequence is: CASSYTGALSTDTQYF. The DNA is TGTGCCAGCAGTTACACGGGGGCATTGAGCACAGATACGCAGTATTTT.